A single T cell receptor (beta chain) is shown here with its context. The record originates from a study of T cell responses to AZD1222 COVID-19 vaccine. Data came from immunoSEQ multiplex PCR; TCRdb stores just in-frame clones and leaves some out. The sample records tens of thousands of clones, roughly 90% being singletons. Germline V gene lookup returns CDR1 SQVTM and CDR2 ANQGSEA. V dropped 7 bases and J dropped 7; count of bases not matched to a gene: 16. The CDR3 loop spans 15 amino acids. This sequence originates from an adult who received the AZD1222 COVID-19 vaccine. The chain combines TRBV29-1 with TRBJ2-3; 8 bases map to TRBD1. The material was peripheral blood, obtained 28 days after the second AZD1222 dose. The CDR3, as DNA: TGCAGCGCGATCCCGGGACAGGAGACTGGATATACGCAGTATTTT. Protein sequence: CSAIPGQETGYTQYF.